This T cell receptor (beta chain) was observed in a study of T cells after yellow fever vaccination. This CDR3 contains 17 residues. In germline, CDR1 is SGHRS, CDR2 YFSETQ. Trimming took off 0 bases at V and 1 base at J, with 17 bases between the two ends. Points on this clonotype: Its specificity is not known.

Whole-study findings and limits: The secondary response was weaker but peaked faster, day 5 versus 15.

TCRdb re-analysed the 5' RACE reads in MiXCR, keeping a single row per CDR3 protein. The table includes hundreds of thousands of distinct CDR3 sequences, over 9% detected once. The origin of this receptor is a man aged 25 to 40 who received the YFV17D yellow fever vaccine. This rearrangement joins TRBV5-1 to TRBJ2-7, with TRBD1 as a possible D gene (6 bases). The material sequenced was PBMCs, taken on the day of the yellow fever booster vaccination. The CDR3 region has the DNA TGCGCCAGCAGCTTGGGGCCGGGACAACTTCTTTCCTACGAGCAGTACTTC. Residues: CASSLGPGQLLSYEQYF.